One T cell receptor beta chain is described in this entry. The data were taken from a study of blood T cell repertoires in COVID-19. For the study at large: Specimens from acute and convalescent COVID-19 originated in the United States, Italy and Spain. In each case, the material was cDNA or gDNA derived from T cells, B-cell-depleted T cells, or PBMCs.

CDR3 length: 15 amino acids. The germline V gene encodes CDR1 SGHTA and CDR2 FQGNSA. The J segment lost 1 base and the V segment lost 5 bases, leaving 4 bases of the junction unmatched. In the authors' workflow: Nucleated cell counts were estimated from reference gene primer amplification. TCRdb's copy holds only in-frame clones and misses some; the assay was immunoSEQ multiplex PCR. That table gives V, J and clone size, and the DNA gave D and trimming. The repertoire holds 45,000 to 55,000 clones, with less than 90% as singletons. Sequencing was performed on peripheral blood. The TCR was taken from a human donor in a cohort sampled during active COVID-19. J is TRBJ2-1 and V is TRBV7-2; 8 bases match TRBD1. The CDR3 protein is CASSEDRGSYNEQFF. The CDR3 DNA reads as TGTGCCAGCAGCGAAGACAGGGGTTCCTACAATGAGCAGTTCTTC.